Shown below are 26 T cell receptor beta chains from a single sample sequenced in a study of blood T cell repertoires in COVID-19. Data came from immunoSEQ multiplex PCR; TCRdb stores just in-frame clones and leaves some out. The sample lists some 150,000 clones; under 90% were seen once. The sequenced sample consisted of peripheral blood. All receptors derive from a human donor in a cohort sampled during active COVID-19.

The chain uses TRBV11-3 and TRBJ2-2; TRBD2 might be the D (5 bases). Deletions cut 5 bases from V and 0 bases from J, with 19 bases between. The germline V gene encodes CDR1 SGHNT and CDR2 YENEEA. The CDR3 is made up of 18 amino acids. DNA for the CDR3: TGTGCCAGCAGCCCTAGCTCACCAAGCGTGACGAACACCGGGGAGCTGTTTTTT. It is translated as CASSPSSPSVTNTGELFF.

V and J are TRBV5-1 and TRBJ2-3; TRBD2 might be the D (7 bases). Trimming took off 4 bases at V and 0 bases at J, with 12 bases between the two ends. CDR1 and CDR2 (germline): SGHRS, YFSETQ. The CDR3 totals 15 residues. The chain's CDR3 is CASSRGGHSTDTQYF. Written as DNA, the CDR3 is TGCGCCAGCAGCCGCGGGGGCCATAGCACAGATACGCAGTATTTT.

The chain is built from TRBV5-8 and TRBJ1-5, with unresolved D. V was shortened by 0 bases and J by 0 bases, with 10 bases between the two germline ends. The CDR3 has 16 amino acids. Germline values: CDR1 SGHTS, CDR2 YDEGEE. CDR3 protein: CASSLDGTYSNQPQHF. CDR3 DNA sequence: TGTGCCAGCAGCTTGGATGGTACTTATAGCAATCAGCCCCAGCATTTT.

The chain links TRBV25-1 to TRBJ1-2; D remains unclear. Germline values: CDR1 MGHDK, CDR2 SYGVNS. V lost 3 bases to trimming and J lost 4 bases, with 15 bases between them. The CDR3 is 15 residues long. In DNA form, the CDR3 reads TGTGCCAGCAGTGATCAACAGACACCTCCCTATGGCTACACCTTC. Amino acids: CASSDQQTPPYGYTF.

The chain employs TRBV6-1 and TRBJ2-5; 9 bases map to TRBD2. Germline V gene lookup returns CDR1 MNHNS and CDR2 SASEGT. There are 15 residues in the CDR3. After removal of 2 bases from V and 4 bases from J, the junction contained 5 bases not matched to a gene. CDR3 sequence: CASSESAGGTETQYF. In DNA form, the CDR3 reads TGTGCCAGCAGTGAATCGGCGGGGGGGACAGAGACCCAGTACTTC.

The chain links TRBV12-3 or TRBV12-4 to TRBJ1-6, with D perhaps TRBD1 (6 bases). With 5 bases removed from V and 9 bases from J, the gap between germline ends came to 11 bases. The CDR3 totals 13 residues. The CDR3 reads CASSLRTVSPLHF. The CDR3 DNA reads TGTGCCAGCAGTCTAAGGACAGTTTCACCCCTCCACTTT.

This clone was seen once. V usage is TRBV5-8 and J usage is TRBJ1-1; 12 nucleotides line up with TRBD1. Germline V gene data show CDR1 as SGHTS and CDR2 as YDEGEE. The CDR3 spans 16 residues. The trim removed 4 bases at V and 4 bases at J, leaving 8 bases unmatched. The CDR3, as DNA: TGTGCCAGCAGCCCCCCGGGACAGGGGGCGACCACTGAAGCTTTCTTT. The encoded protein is CASSPPGQGATTEAFF. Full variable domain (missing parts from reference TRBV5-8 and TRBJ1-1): EAGVTQSPTHLIKTRGQQATLRCSPISGHTSVYWYQQALGLGLQFLLWYDEGEERNRGNFPPRFSGRQFPNYSSELNVNALELEDSALYLCASSPPGQGATTEAFFGQGTRLTVV.

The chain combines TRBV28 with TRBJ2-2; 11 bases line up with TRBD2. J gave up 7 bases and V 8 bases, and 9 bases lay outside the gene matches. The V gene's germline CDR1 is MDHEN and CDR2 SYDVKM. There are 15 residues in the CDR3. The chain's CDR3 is CASLIAGGQNGELFF. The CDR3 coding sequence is TGTGCCAGCCTGATAGCGGGGGGGCAAAACGGGGAGCTGTTTTTT. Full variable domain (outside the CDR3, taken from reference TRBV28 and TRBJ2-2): DVKVTQSSRYLVKRTGEKVFLECVQDMDHENMFWYRQDPGLGLRLIYFSYDVKMKEKGDIPEGYSVSREKKERFSLILESASTNQTSMYLCASLIAGGQNGELFFGEGSRLTVL.

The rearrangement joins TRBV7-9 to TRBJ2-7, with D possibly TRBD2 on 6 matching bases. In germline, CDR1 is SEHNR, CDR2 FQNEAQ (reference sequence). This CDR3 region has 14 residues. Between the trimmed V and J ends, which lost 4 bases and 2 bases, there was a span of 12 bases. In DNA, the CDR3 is TGTGCCAGCAGCTCCCGGGACTGGACCTACGAGCAGTACTTC. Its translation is CASSSRDWTYEQYF. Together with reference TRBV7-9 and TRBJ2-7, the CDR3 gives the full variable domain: DTGVSQNPRHKITKRGQNVTFRCDPISEHNRLYWYRQTLGQGPEFLTYFQNEAQLEKSRLLSDRFSAERPKGSFSTLEIQRTEQGDSAMYLCASSSRDWTYEQYFGPGTRLTVT.

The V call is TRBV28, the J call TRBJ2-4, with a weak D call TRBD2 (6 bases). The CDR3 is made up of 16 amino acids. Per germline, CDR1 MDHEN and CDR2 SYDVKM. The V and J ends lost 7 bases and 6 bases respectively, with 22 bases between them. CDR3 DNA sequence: TGTGCCAGCATCCCCCGGGCGGGGAGCCAAAGAAACATTCAGTACTTC. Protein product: CASIPRAGSQRNIQYF.

The CDR3 DNA reads as TGTGCCAGCAGTTACTCGTCTAGCGGGGGACTCCCGGGCGAGCAGTACTTC. Protein product: CASSYSSSGGLPGEQYF. The chain carries TRBV6-2 or TRBV6-3 and TRBJ2-7; TRBD2 agrees at 10 bases. This CDR3 has 17 residues. Germline V lookup: CDR1 MNHEY, CDR2 SVGEGT. Unmatched junction bases numbered 11, after V lost 0 bases and J lost 6 bases.

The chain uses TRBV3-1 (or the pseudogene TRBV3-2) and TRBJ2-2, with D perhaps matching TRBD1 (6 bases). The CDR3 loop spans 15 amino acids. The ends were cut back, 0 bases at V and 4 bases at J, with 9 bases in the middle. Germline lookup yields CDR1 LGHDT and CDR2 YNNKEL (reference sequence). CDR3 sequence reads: CASSQEVGATGELFF. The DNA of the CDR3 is TGTGCCAGCAGCCAAGAAGTGGGGGCCACCGGGGAGCTGTTTTTT.

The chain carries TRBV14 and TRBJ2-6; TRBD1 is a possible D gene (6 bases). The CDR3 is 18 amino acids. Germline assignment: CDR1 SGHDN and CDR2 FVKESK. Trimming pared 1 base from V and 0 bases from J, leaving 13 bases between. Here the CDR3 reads CASSQGRDTSSGANVLTF. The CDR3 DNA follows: TGTGCCAGCAGCCAAGGCCGGGACACCAGCTCTGGGGCCAACGTCCTGACTTTC.

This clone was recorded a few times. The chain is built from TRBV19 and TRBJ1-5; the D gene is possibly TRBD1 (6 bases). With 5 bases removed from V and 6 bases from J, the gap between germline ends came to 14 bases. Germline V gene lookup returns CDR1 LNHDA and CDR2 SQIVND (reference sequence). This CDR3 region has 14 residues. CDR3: CASSRRGWSQPQHF. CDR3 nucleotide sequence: TGTGCCAGTAGTCGCAGGGGATGGAGTCAGCCCCAGCATTTT.

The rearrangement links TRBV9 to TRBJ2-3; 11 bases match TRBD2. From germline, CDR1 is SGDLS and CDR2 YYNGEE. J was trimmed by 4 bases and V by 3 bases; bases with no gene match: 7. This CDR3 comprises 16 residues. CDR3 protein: CASSALAGGHADTQYF. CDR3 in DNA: TGTGCCAGCAGCGCTCTAGCGGGGGGCCATGCAGATACGCAGTATTTT.

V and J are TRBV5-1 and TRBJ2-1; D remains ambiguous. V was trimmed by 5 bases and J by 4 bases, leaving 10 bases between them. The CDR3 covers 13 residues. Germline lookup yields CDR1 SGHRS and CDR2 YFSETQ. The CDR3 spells CASSTAGYNEQFF. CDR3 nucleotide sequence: TGCGCCAGCAGTACGGCAGGTTACAATGAGCAGTTCTTC.

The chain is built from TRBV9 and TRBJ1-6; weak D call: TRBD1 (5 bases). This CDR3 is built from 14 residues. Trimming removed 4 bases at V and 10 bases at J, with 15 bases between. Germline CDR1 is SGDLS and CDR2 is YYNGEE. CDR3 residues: CASSPTGGNSPLHF. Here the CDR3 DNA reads TGTGCCAGCAGCCCAACAGGAGGGAACTCACCCCTCCACTTT.

The CDR3 reads CASSLTPTGELFF. CDR3 nucleotides: TGTGCCAGCAGCTTAACACCCACCGGGGAGCTGTTTTTT. J is TRBJ2-2 and V is TRBV7-2, with unresolved D. V shed 2 bases and J shed 4 bases, with 5 bases lying between them. The germline V gene has CDR1 SGHTA and CDR2 FQGNSA. This CDR3 is built from 13 residues. Filled out from reference TRBV7-2 and TRBJ2-2, the complete variable domain reads GAGVSQSPSNKVTEKGKDVELRCDPISGHTALYWYRQSLGQGLEFLIYFQGNSAPDKSGLPSDRFSAERTGGSVSTLTIQRTQQEDSAVYLCASSLTPTGELFFGEGSRLTVL.

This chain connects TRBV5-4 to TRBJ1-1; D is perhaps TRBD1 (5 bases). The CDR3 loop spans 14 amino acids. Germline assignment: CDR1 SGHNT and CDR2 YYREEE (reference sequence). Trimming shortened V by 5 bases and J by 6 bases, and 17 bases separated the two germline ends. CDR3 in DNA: TGTGCCAGCAGACGAGGGGAGGGTAAATCTGAAGCTTTCTTT. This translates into CASRRGEGKSEAFF. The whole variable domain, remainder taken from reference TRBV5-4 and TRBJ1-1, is ETGVTQSPTHLIKTRGQQVTLRCSSQSGHNTVSWYQQALGQGPQFIFQYYREEENGRGNFPPRFSGLQFPNYSSELNVNALELDDSALYLCASRRGEGKSEAFFGQGTRLTVV.

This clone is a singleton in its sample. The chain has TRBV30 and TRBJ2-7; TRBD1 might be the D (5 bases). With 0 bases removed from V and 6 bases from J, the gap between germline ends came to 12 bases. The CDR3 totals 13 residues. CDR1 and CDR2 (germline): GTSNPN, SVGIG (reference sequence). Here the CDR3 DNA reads TGTGCCTGGAGTGTTCAGGGTACCCCCGAGCAGTACTTC. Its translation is CAWSVQGTPEQYF.

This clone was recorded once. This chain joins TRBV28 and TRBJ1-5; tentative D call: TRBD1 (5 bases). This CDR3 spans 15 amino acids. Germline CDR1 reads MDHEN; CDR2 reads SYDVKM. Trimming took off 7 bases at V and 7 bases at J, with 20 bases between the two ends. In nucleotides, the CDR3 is TGTGCCAGCAAACCCGGGGGGGAAGGGAACCAGCCCCAGCATTTT. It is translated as CASKPGGEGNQPQHF.

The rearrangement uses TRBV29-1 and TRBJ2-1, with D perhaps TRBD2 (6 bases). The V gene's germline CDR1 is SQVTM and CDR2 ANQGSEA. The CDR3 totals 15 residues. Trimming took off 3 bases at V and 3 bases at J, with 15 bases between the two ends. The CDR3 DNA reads TGCAGCGTTGAGAGTGGCGGGGAAAACTACAATGAGCAGTTCTTC. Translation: CSVESGGENYNEQFF.

The CDR3 here is CASSLRPIGDSPLHF. The CDR3 region has the DNA TGTGCCAGCAGCTTGAGGCCGATAGGGGATTCACCCCTCCACTTT. The J gene is TRBJ1-6, the V gene TRBV5-6; possible D gene TRBD1, 5 bases. CDR1 SGHDT and CDR2 YYEEEE come from the germline V gene. The CDR3 is 15 amino acids. The germline V and J ends were trimmed by 1 base and 8 bases, with 13 bases remaining between them.

CDR3 protein: CASSQSSGGAFYNEQFF. The DNA of the CDR3 is TGTGCCAGCAGCCAATCGAGCGGGGGGGCGTTCTACAATGAGCAGTTCTTC. The rearrangement uses TRBV4-2 and TRBJ2-1, with 10 bases identical to TRBD2. The trim removed 2 bases at V and 3 bases at J, leaving 7 bases unmatched. Per the germline V gene, CDR1 is LGHNA and CDR2 is YNFKEQ. CDR3 size: 17 residues.

Written as DNA, the CDR3 is TGTGCCAGCAGTGGAGGACTAGCGGGGGCGAGCACAGATACGCAGTATTTT. It yields the protein CASSGGLAGASTDTQYF. This chain links TRBV2 with TRBJ2-3; 13 bases match TRBD2. Germline CDR1 SNHLY, CDR2 FYNNEI. The CDR3 covers 17 residues. Germline trimming cut 4 bases from V and 0 bases from J; bases unmatched to any gene: 4.

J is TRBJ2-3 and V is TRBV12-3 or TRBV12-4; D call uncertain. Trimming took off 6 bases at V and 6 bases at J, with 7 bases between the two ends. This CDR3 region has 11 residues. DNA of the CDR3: TGTGCCAGCAGCCTTCGGGATACGCAGTATTTT. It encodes CASSLRDTQYF.